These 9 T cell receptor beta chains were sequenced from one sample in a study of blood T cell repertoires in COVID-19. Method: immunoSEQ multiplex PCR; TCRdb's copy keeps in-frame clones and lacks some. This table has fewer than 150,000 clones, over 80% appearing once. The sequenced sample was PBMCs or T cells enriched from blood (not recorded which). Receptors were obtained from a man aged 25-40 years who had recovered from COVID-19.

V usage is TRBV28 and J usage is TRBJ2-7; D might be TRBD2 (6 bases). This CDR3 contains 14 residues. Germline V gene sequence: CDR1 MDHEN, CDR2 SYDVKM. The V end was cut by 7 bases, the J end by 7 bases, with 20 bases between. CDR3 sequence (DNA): TGTGCCAGCACTAAGCTAGGGAAGCGGGCGGAGCAGTACTTC. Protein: CASTKLGKRAEQYF. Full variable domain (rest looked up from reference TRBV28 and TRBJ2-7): DVKVTQSSRYLVKRTGEKVFLECVQDMDHENMFWYRQDPGLGLRLIYFSYDVKMKEKGDIPEGYSVSREKKERFSLILESASTNQTSMYLCASTKLGKRAEQYFGPGTRLTVT.

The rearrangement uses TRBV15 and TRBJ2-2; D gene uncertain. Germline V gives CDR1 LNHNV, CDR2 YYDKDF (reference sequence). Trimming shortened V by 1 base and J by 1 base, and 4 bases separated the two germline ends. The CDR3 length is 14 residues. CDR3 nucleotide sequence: TGTGCCACCAGCAGAGCCCAGAACACCGGGGAGCTGTTTTTT. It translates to CATSRAQNTGELFF.

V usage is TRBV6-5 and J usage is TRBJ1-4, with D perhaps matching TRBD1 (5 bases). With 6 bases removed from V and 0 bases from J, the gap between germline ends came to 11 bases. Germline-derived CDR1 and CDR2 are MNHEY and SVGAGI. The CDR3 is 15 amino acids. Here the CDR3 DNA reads TGTGCCAGCAGCCTGGACATTTCAACTAATGAAAAACTGTTTTTT. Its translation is CASSLDISTNEKLFF.

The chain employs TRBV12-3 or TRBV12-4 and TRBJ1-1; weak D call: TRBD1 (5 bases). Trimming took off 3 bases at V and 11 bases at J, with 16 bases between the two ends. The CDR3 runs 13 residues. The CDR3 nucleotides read TGTGCCAGCAGTTTTTCGGGACTCGGGGATGCTTTCTTT. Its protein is CASSFSGLGDAFF.

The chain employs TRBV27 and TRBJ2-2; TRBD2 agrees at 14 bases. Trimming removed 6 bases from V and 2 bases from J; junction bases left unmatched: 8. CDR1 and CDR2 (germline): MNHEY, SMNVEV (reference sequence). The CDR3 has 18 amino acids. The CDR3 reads CASRKTSGRALNTGELFF. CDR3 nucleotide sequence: TGTGCCAGCAGAAAGACTAGCGGGAGGGCCTTAAACACCGGGGAGCTGTTTTTT.

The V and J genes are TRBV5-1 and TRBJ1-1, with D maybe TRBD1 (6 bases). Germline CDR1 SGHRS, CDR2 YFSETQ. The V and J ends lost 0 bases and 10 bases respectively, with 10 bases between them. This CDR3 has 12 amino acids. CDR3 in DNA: TGCGCCAGCAGCTTGGCAGGGGAAGGAGCTTTCTTT. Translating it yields CASSLAGEGAFF. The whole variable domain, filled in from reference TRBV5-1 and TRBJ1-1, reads KAGVTQTPRYLIKTRGQQVTLSCSPISGHRSVSWYQQTPGQGLQFLFEYFSETQRNKGNFPGRFSGRQFSNSRSEMNVSTLELGDSALYLCASSLAGEGAFFGQGTRLTVV.

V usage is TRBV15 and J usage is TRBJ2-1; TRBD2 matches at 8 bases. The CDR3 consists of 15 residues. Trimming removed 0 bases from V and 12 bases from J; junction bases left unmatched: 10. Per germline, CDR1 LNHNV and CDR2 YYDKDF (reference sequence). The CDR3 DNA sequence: TGTGCCACCAGCAGAGATTCACGGCAGCGGGAGTCGCAGTTCTTC. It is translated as CATSRDSRQRESQFF.

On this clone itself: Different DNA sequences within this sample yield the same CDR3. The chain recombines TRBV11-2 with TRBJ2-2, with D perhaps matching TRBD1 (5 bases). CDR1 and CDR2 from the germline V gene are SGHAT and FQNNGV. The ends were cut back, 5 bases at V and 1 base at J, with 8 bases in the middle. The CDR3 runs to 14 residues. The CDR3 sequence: CASSRRGNTGELFF. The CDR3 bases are TGTGCCAGCAGCCGAAGGGGGAACACCGGGGAGCTGTTTTTT.

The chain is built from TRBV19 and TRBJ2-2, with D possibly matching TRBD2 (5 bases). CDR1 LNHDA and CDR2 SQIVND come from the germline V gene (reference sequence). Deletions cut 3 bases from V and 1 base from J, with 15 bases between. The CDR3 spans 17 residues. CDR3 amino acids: CASSMRVVVENTGELFF. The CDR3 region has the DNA TGTGCCAGTAGTATGAGGGTAGTGGTCGAGAACACCGGGGAGCTGTTTTTT.